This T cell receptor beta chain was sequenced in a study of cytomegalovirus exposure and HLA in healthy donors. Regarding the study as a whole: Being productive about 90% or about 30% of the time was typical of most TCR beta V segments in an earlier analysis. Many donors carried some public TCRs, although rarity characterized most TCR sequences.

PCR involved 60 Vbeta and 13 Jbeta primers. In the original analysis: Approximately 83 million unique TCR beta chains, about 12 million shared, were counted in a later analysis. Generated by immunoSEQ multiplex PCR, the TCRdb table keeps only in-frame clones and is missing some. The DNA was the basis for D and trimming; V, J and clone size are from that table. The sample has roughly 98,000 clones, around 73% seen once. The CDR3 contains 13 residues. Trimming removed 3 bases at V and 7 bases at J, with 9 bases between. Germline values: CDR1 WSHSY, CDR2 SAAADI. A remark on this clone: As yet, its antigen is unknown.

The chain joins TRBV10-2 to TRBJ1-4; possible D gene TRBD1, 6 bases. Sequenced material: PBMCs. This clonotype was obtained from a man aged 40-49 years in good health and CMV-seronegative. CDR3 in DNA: TGCGCCAGCAGTGACTCAGGGGCTGAAAAACTGTTTTTT. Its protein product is CASSDSGAEKLFF.